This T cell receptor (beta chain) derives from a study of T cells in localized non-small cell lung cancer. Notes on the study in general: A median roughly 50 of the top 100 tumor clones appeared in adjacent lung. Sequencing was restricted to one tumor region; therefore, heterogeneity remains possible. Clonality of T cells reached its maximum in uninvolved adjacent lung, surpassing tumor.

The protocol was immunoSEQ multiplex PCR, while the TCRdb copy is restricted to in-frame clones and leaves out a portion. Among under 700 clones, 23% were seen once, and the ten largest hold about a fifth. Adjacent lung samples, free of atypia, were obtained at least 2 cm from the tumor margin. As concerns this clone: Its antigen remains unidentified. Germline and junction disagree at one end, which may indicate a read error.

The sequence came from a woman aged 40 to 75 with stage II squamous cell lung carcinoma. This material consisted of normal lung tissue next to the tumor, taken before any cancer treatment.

CDR3 region: CASSLDGTYGYTF. For the CDR3, the DNA is TGTGCCAGTAGTCTAGACGGTACCTATGGCTACACCTTC. The chain combines TRBV19 with TRBJ1-2; no definite D call. The length of the CDR3 is 13 residues. CDR1 is LNHDA and CDR2 is SQIVND in the germline V gene (reference sequence).